Shown below are 4 T cell receptor beta chains from a single sample sequenced in a study of T cell changes during pregnancy in multiple sclerosis. Profiling relied on immunoSEQ multiplex PCR, and the TCRdb table lists in-frame clones only, not all of them. The data show 90,000 to 95,000 clones, almost 95% seen once. The sequenced sample was peripheral blood, obtained in the third trimester of pregnancy. Receptor source: a female donor with multiple sclerosis, enrolled in a pregnancy study.

The V gene is TRBV7-9, the J gene TRBJ2-7, with D possibly being TRBD1 (6 bases). The CDR3 consists of 13 residues. Germline V gene lookup returns CDR1 SEHNR and CDR2 FQNEAQ (reference sequence). The ends were cut back, 6 bases at V and 5 bases at J, with 14 bases in the middle. The DNA for the CDR3 is TGTGCCAGCAGGACCCCGACAGGACACGAGCAGTACTTC. Protein: CASRTPTGHEQYF.

The chain is built from TRBV5-1 and TRBJ2-1; TRBD2 agrees at 9 bases. The CDR3 totals 15 residues. After removal of 0 bases from V and 7 bases from J, the junction contained 5 bases not matched to a gene. In germline, CDR1 is SGHRS, CDR2 YFSETQ. CDR3 loop: CASSLGLADLNEQFF. The CDR3 DNA reads as TGCGCCAGCAGCTTGGGACTAGCGGATTTAAATGAGCAGTTCTTC.

CDR3 DNA sequence: TGTGCCAGTAGTCGGACAGGGGCGTCAGAAAAACTGTTTTTT. Translation gives CASSRTGASEKLFF. The V call is TRBV19, the J call TRBJ1-4, with TRBD1 matching over 9 bases. The CDR3 runs to 14 residues. Germline-derived CDR1 and CDR2 are LNHDA and SQIVND (reference sequence). The trim removed 5 bases at V and 8 bases at J, leaving 6 bases unmatched.

The chain combines TRBV9 with TRBJ2-1, with 12 bases identical to TRBD2. Germline CDR1 SGDLS, CDR2 YYNGEE. The J segment lost 7 bases and the V segment lost 0 bases, leaving 2 bases of the junction unmatched. The CDR3 loop spans 15 amino acids. For the CDR3, the DNA is TGTGCCAGCAGCGTAGGGACTAGCGGGAAGAATGAGCAGTTCTTC. Translating it yields CASSVGTSGKNEQFF. Full variable domain (remainder filled in from reference TRBV9 and TRBJ2-1): DSGVTQTPKHLITATGQRVTLRCSPRSGDLSVYWYQQSLDQGLQFLIQYYNGEERAKGNILERFSAQQFPDLHSELNLSSLELGDSALYFCASSVGTSGKNEQFFGPGTRLTVL.